The T cell receptor (beta chain) under discussion was sequenced for a study of shared clonotypes between healthy human individuals. The study ran the assay at deep level. About 33,000 T cell genomes (about 0.2 ug DNA) went into each sorted-subset replicate. Sequencing used immunoSEQ multiplex PCR; TCRdb keeps in-frame clones, though not all of them. The sample holds roughly 2 million clones; 85% to 95% are singletons and the top ten take 0.85% to 1.3%. Naive CD8 cells lacked CD45RO and underwent positive selection for CCR7, leaving out terminally differentiated effector memory CD45RA+ cells. The study, taken as a whole, reports: Four donors had roughly 5.2% of their naive CD4 clonotypes in common.

The CDR3 has 14 amino acids. V was shortened by 1 base and J by 5 bases, with 11 bases between the two germline ends. Germline CDR1 reads SGHVS; CDR2 reads FQNEAQ. As for this clone: Its target is unknown.

The TCR sequence derives from a man between 18 and 35 years old in good health. This chain uses TRBV7-8 with TRBJ2-5; D is undetermined. What was sequenced was naive CD8+ T cells sorted from blood. In DNA, the CDR3 is TGTGCCAGCAGCTTAGAAGCTAGGGCCGAGACCCAGTACTTC. Translating gives CASSLEARAETQYF.